Below are 14 T cell receptor beta chains sequenced from a single sample in a study of T cell repertoires in cytomegalovirus infection. The antigens of these receptors remain unknown. MiXCR was run by TCRdb on the reads, yielding one entry per CDR3 protein. This repertoire shows 700,000 to 850,000 distinct CDR3 sequences, 32% found once; its top ten account for over 10%. This sample comprised cultured CD8+ T cells from PBMCs, obtained from culture after CMV antigen stimulation. The receptor set was obtained from a human donor in good health (CMV status not recorded). Some clones in this sample may be carry-over from other donors' samples.

This clonotype has a handful of counts. The rearrangement links TRBV5-4 to TRBJ2-7, with 9 bases that match TRBD1. V lost 5 bases and J lost 7; bases outside the gene matches: 7. Germline CDR1 and CDR2: SGHNT and YYREEE (reference sequence). The CDR3 is 13 residues long. CDR3 loop: CASSTQGAGEQYF. Written as DNA, the CDR3 is TGTGCCAGCAGTACACAGGGGGCCGGAGAGCAGTACTTC.

This clonotype was counted many times. V and J are TRBV7-2 and TRBJ2-1; 11 nucleotides agree with TRBD1. This CDR3 has 15 amino acids. Germline trimming cut 5 bases from V and 8 bases from J; bases unmatched to any gene: 8. CDR1 and CDR2 from the germline V gene are SGHTA and FQGNSA. The CDR3 here is CASSSPGQGVYEQFF. DNA of the CDR3: TGTGCCAGCAGCAGCCCGGGACAGGGGGTTTATGAGCAGTTCTTC.

This clonotype was seen only a few times. The chain joins TRBV6-6 to TRBJ1-1; D unresolved. Between the trimmed V and J ends, which lost 2 bases and 3 bases, there was a span of 10 bases. CDR3 length: 14 amino acids. Germline CDR1 is MNHNY and CDR2 is SVGAGI (reference sequence). Here the CDR3 reads CASSYEDSHTEAFF. The CDR3 coding sequence is TGTGCCAGCAGTTACGAGGACTCCCACACTGAAGCTTTCTTT.

The DNA for the CDR3 is TGTGCCAGCAGCTTATTGGGCCGAGGGGGAGTATCCTATGGCTACACCTTC. Translation gives CASSLLGRGGVSYGYTF. The gene calls are TRBV7-9 and TRBJ1-2, with D possibly matching TRBD1 (6 bases). Trimming cost V 2 bases and J 4 bases, with 20 bases left between them. CDR1 is SEHNR, CDR2 FQNEAQ, per germline (reference sequence). The CDR3 totals 17 residues.

V gene TRBV20-1 combines with J gene TRBJ2-1; D gene ambiguous. The CDR3 extends over 14 amino acids. Per germline, CDR1 DFQATT and CDR2 SNEGSKA (reference sequence). Trimming stripped 0 bases from V and 2 bases from J, with 8 bases between. Here the CDR3 DNA reads TGCAGTGCTAGAGAAGGGCTAGCCTACAATGAGCAGTTCTTC. Protein product: CSAREGLAYNEQFF.

This clonotype was detected ten times or more. The chain is built from TRBV12-5 and TRBJ1-2; 7 nucleotides align to TRBD1. From germline, CDR1 is LGHNT and CDR2 FRNRAP. The CDR3 loop spans 13 amino acids. V trimming: 6 bases; J trimming: 7 bases; junction bases outside the gene matches: 8. CDR3 in amino acids: CASGVTGESGYTF. CDR3 in DNA: TGTGCTAGTGGAGTTACAGGGGAGAGTGGCTACACCTTC.

The rearrangement uses TRBV5-6 and TRBJ2-1, with a tentative D call TRBD2 (6 bases). The ends were cut back, 4 bases at V and 10 bases at J, with 9 bases in the middle. CDR1 is SGHDT and CDR2 is YYEEEE in the germline V gene. This CDR3 spans 11 amino acids. CDR3 bases: TGTGCCAGCAGCACGGAGGGAGAGCAGTTCTTC. Protein product: CASSTEGEQFF.

About this clonotype: A clone one base away is much larger, so this may be a read error. J is TRBJ1-1 and V is TRBV27; possible D gene TRBD1, 6 bases. The CDR3 is made up of 14 amino acids. Trimming removed 6 bases at V and 1 base at J, with 12 bases between. Germline-derived CDR1 and CDR2 are MNHEY and SMNVEV (reference sequence). The CDR3 protein is CASRLDRWNTEAFF. The CDR3 DNA is TGTGCCAGCAGGTTAGACAGGTGGAACACTGAAGCTTTCTTT.

The CDR3 sequence: CASSLSWGTDTQYF. DNA for the CDR3: TGTGCCAGCAGCTTAAGTTGGGGGACAGATACGCAGTATTTT. The chain couples TRBV7-6 to TRBJ2-3; possibly TRBD1 or TRBD2 for D (5 bases each). The V gene's germline CDR1 is SGHVS and CDR2 FNYEAQ. The CDR3 is made up of 14 amino acids. Deletions cut 2 bases from V and 3 bases from J, with 9 bases between. Full variable domain (rest looked up from reference TRBV7-6 and TRBJ2-3): GAGVSQSPRYKVTKRGQDVALRCDPISGHVSLYWYRQALGQGPEFLTYFNYEAQQDKSGLPNDRFSAERPEGSISTLTIQRTEQRDSAMYRCASSLSWGTDTQYFGPGTRLTVL.

This clonotype was found a few times. This rearrangement joins TRBV7-9 to TRBJ2-1; 8 bases are a match to TRBD2. The CDR3 consists of 16 residues. V lost 5 bases to trimming and J lost 8 bases; unmatched junction nucleotides: 14. Germline V gene lookup returns CDR1 SEHNR and CDR2 FQNEAQ (reference sequence). This CDR3 reads CASSPPPGGPVDEQFF. CDR3 sequence (DNA): TGTGCCAGCAGCCCCCCGCCGGGGGGGCCCGTCGATGAGCAGTTCTTC.

The chain employs TRBV10-3 and TRBJ2-1; the match to TRBD1 covers 8 bases. This CDR3 is 15 amino acids long. After removal of 4 bases from V and 8 bases from J, the junction contained 10 bases not matched to a gene. The germline gives CDR1 ENHRY, CDR2 SYGVKD. This CDR3 is CAISVGQGATHEQFF. CDR3 nucleotides: TGTGCCATCAGTGTTGGGCAGGGGGCTACGCATGAGCAGTTCTTC.

V and J are TRBV27 and TRBJ2-1, with TRBD1 matching over 12 bases. With V trimmed by 5 bases and J by 9 bases, 11 bases remained unmatched. This CDR3 comprises 16 residues. Germline assignment: CDR1 MNHEY and CDR2 SMNVEV (reference sequence). The CDR3 DNA sequence: TGTGCCAGCAGTCCACTCCCGGGACAGGGGGCGATTGAGCAGTTCTTC. It is translated as CASSPLPGQGAIEQFF.

This clonotype was seen only a few times. The rearrangement links TRBV27 to TRBJ2-1; D possibly corresponds to TRBD2 (6 bases). V lost 4 bases to trimming and J lost 9 bases, with 10 bases between them. The CDR3 consists of 12 residues. CDR1 is MNHEY, CDR2 SMNVEV, per germline (reference sequence). The CDR3: CASSWGVGEQFF. For the CDR3, the DNA is TGTGCCAGCAGTTGGGGGGTGGGTGAGCAGTTCTTC.

This clonotype has a count of ten or more. The rearrangement links TRBV7-6 to TRBJ2-1, with TRBD2 identical over 8 bases. Trimming at V came to 1 base and at J to 6 bases, leaving 8 bases not matched to a gene. The CDR3 is made up of 16 amino acids. The germline V gene has CDR1 SGHVS and CDR2 FNYEAQ. The CDR3 sequence is CASSLVLTRGVNEQFF. The DNA of the CDR3 is TGTGCCAGCAGCTTAGTTCTAACGCGGGGGGTCAATGAGCAGTTCTTC. The full variable domain, in which reference TRBV7-6 and TRBJ2-1 provide the parts outside the CDR3, is GAGVSQSPRYKVTKRGQDVALRCDPISGHVSLYWYRQALGQGPEFLTYFNYEAQQDKSGLPNDRFSAERPEGSISTLTIQRTEQRDSAMYRCASSLVLTRGVNEQFFGPGTRLTVL.